These T cell receptor beta chains were read from a single sample in a study of blood T cell repertoires in COVID-19. The method was immunoSEQ multiplex PCR; TCRdb's version includes in-frame clones alone and lacks a portion of them. The sample includes under 350,000 clones, less than 90% seen only once; the top ten take about 4.3%. The sample consisted of peripheral blood. All receptors derive from a man in his 60s who had recovered from COVID-19. The CDR3 runs from the conserved cysteine through the conserved F or W. The D gene is left open where the match is weak. Clone sizes are given selectively: once, few, many, or a class where the clone is expanded.

cdr3_length d_call j_call v_call clone_size cdr3_aa cdr3_nt
15 TRBD2 TRBJ2-2 TRBV2 - CASSPSGVNTGELFF TGTGCCAGCAGCCCTAGCGGGGTTAACACCGGGGAGCTGTTTTTT
15 TRBD2 TRBJ2-7 TRBV3-1/TRBV3-2 - CASSQDPGGYDEQYF TGTGCCAGCAGCCAAGATCCGGGAGGGTACGACGAGCAGTACTTC
14 TRBD1 TRBJ1-1 TRBV19 few CASSIEGTGIEAFF TGTGCCAGTAGTATAGAGGGGACAGGAATTGAAGCTTTCTTT
14 - TRBJ2-7 TRBV5-5 - CASSLALGGREQYF TGTGCCAGCAGCTTGGCTCTCGGAGGGCGGGAGCAGTACTTC
14 TRBD2 TRBJ2-7 TRBV11-2 few CASSKGLDSYEQYF TGTGCCAGCAGCAAGGGACTAGACTCCTACGAGCAGTACTTC
14 - TRBJ2-2 TRBV3-1/TRBV3-2 - CASSQGRPTGELFF TGTGCCAGCAGCCAAGGGAGGCCCACCGGGGAGCTGTTTTTT
13 - TRBJ1-1 TRBV5-1 - CASSLEQETEAFF TGCGCCAGCAGCTTGGAACAGGAAACTGAAGCTTTCTTT
15 TRBD2 TRBJ2-1 TRBV2 - CASGKLAALYNEQFF TGTGCCAGCGGAAAACTAGCGGCACTTTACAATGAGCAGTTCTTC
14 TRBD2 TRBJ2-7 TRBV30 - CAWLAGGPSYEQYF TGTGCCTGGCTAGCGGGAGGGCCTTCCTACGAGCAGTACTTC
14 TRBD1 TRBJ2-5 TRBV5-4 - CASSYTGGQETQYF TGTGCCAGCAGCTATACAGGGGGCCAAGAGACCCAGTACTTC
14 - TRBJ2-5 TRBV6-5 - CASSYEKISGTQYF TGTGCCAGCAGTTACGAAAAGATCTCGGGGACCCAGTACTTC
15 TRBD1 TRBJ1-5 TRBV6-5 - CASRDGDSKNQPQHF TGTGCCAGCAGAGACGGGGACAGTAAGAATCAGCCCCAGCATTTT
14 TRBD1 TRBJ1-1 TRBV4-1 - CASSQDAGGTEAFF TGCGCCAGCAGCCAAGATGCAGGGGGCACTGAAGCTTTCTTT
14 TRBD1 TRBJ2-7 TRBV28 - CASRPPGQGYEQYF TGTGCCAGCAGGCCGCCGGGACAGGGTTACGAGCAGTACTTC
14 - TRBJ2-1 TRBV27 once CASSLGQGRSEQFF TGTGCCAGCAGTTTAGGCCAGGGGCGGAGTGAGCAGTTCTTC
13 - TRBJ1-3 TRBV24-1 - CATRGGPGNTIYF TGTGCCACCCGAGGGGGACCTGGAAACACCATATATTTT
14 - TRBJ2-3 TRBV3-1/TRBV3-2 - CASSQGTSTDTQYF TGTGCCAGCAGCCAGGGGACTAGCACAGATACGCAGTATTTT
15 - TRBJ2-6 TRBV24-1 - CATSDTGSGANVLTF TGTGCCACCAGTGACACAGGCTCTGGGGCCAACGTCCTGACTTTC
14 - TRBJ2-2 TRBV27 - CASSQGVYTGELFF TGTGCCAGCAGTCAAGGAGTATATACCGGGGAGCTGTTTTTT
15 TRBD1 TRBJ1-1 TRBV5-4 - CASSPFSPGQIEAFF TGTGCCAGCAGCCCCTTTTCCCCGGGACAGATTGAAGCTTTCTTT
14 - TRBJ2-5 TRBV5-1 - CASSWGLGSETQYF TGCGCCAGCAGCTGGGGGCTAGGTTCGGAGACCCAGTACTTC
14 - TRBJ2-3 TRBV7-2 - CASSLEAAPDTQYF TGTGCCAGCAGCTTAGAGGCGGCCCCAGATACGCAGTATTTT
14 - TRBJ1-5 TRBV29-1 few CSVGLGPSGQPQHF TGCAGCGTTGGCCTGGGCCCCTCAGGTCAGCCCCAGCATTTT
14 TRBD1 TRBJ2-3 TRBV6-5 - CASRTPGQLDTQYF TGTGCCAGCAGGACACCGGGACAGCTAGATACGCAGTATTTT
14 - TRBJ1-1 TRBV9 - CASSLLRGNTEAFF TGTGCCAGCAGCCTCCTACGGGGGAACACTGAAGCTTTCTTT
19 TRBD1 TRBJ2-2 TRBV24-1 - CATSDREAGQGTNTGELFF TGTGCCACCAGTGACCGTGAGGCAGGACAGGGAACGAACACCGGGGAGCTGTTTTTT
20 - TRBJ2-3 TRBV24-1 - CATSDSTRARAHPSTDTQYF TGTGCCACCAGTGATTCCACTAGGGCAAGGGCTCATCCTAGCACAGATACGCAGTATTTT
15 TRBD1 TRBJ2-7 TRBV28 few CASSSAGTGSREQYF TGTGCCAGCAGTTCTGCCGGGACAGGGTCGCGCGAGCAGTACTTC
14 - TRBJ2-1 TRBV7-9 once CASSFGSVYNEQFF TGTGCCAGCAGCTTCGGGAGTGTCTACAATGAGCAGTTCTTC
15 TRBD2 TRBJ2-1 TRBV6-4 - CASSESAGVINEQFF TGTGCCAGCAGTGAGTCAGCGGGAGTGATCAATGAGCAGTTCTTC
17 TRBD1 TRBJ2-6 TRBV5-1 - CASSLDGQGRGANVLTF TGCGCCAGCAGCTTGGATGGACAGGGGAGAGGGGCCAACGTCCTGACTTTC
15 - TRBJ1-4 TRBV5-3 - CARSKIGQSNEKLFF TGTGCCAGAAGCAAAATCGGACAGTCTAATGAAAAACTGTTTTTT
17 TRBD1 TRBJ1-3 TRBV19 - CASSLTPDRGLGNTIYF TGTGCCAGTAGCCTCACCCCGGACAGGGGGCTTGGAAACACCATATATTTT
15 TRBD1 TRBJ2-6 TRBV18 - CASSRTGPGANVLTF TGTGCCAGCTCACGGACAGGCCCTGGGGCCAACGTCCTGACTTTC
13 - TRBJ1-1 TRBV7-8 once CASSPRGGQEAFF TGTGCCAGCAGCCCCCGGGGGGGGCAGGAAGCTTTCTTT
15 - TRBJ2-5 TRBV2 - CASSVGAGRQETQYF TGTGCCAGCAGTGTAGGGGCCGGACGACAAGAGACCCAGTACTTC
14 - TRBJ2-1 TRBV25-1 - CASSPQGIRDEQFF TGTGCCAGCAGTCCGCAGGGGATCCGCGATGAGCAGTTCTTC
13 - TRBJ1-3 TRBV3-1/TRBV3-2 few CASSQDYRNTIYF TGTGCCAGCAGCCAAGATTACAGAAACACCATATATTTT
13 TRBD1 TRBJ1-1 TRBV2 - CASSQGVATEAFF TGTGCCAGCAGTCAGGGGGTTGCCACTGAAGCTTTCTTT
13 - TRBJ2-7 TRBV6-5 - CASSYSRNYEQYF TGTGCCAGCAGTTACTCGAGGAACTACGAGCAGTACTTC
14 - TRBJ2-1 TRBV2 once CASSPSDLANEQFF TGTGCCAGCAGCCCTTCCGACCTAGCTAATGAGCAGTTCTTC
15 TRBD2 TRBJ2-1 TRBV18 - CASSPPSGANNEQFF TGTGCCAGCTCACCACCGAGCGGGGCCAACAATGAGCAGTTCTTC
14 - TRBJ1-2 TRBV3-1/TRBV3-2 - CASRARGRVQGYTF TGTGCCAGCAGGGCAAGGGGTAGGGTCCAGGGCTACACCTTC
16 TRBD1 TRBJ1-4 TRBV25-1 - CASSNRDSSSGGKTVF TGTGCCAGCAGTAACCGGGACAGTTCTTCAGGAGGAAAAACTGTTTTT
13 - TRBJ1-3 TRBV6-1 - CASSEIPQGTIYF TGTGCCAGCAGTGAAATTCCCCAGGGCACCATATATTTT
16 TRBD2 TRBJ2-1 TRBV7-3 - CASSLGGGGGYNEQFF TGTGCCAGCAGCTTAGGCGGCGGGGGAGGTTACAATGAGCAGTTCTTC
15 - TRBJ1-4 TRBV10-3 - CAISEQGATNEKLFF TGTGCCATCAGTGAACAGGGAGCAACTAATGAAAAACTGTTTTTT
14 - TRBJ2-1 TRBV7-3 - CASSPRGARNEQFF TGTGCCAGCAGCCCCAGGGGGGCGCGCAATGAGCAGTTCTTC
14 - TRBJ2-1 TRBV5-1 - CASGVVGSYNEQFF TGCGCCAGCGGAGTCGTCGGGTCCTACAATGAGCAGTTCTTC
15 - TRBJ2-1 TRBV19 - CASKPDRSSYNEQFF TGTGCCAGCAAACCTGACAGGAGCTCCTACAATGAGCAGTTCTTC
15 - TRBJ1-5 TRBV6-5 few CASSYTSRGNQPQHF TGTGCCAGCAGTTATACTTCCAGGGGCAATCAGCCCCAGCATTTT
14 - TRBJ1-2 TRBV25-1 - CASSKYGTADGYTF TGTGCCAGCAGTAAATACGGGACTGCGGATGGCTACACCTTC
13 - TRBJ2-7 TRBV30 - CAWIAVSSYEQYF TGTGCCTGGATAGCGGTGAGCTCCTACGAGCAGTACTTC